This T cell receptor beta chain appears in the sequencing data of a study of CD4+ T cells in melanoma. Study-wide points: CD8+ T cell, macrophage and B cell function reportedly correlated with neoantigen-specific CD4+ T cells. Diverse differentiation states were reported for melanoma neoantigen-specific CD4+ T cells.

The method was immunoSEQ multiplex PCR; TCRdb's version includes in-frame clones alone and lacks a portion of them. Here the sample spans over 130,000 clones, 80% to 95% being singletons. Comment on this clone: Its antigen remains unidentified.

The sequence was obtained from a human donor with melanoma.

DNA of the CDR3: TGTGCCAGCAGAGACAGGGTTAGTTCACCCCTCCACTTT. Protein sequence: CASRDRVSSPLHF. The V gene is TRBV2, the J gene TRBJ1-6; 7 bases match TRBD1. The CDR3 has 13 amino acids. V lost 6 bases and J lost 9; bases outside the gene matches: 5. Germline V lookup: CDR1 SNHLY, CDR2 FYNNEI. The full variable domain, rest sourced from reference TRBV2 and TRBJ1-6, is EPEVTQTPSHQVTQMGQEVILRCVPISNHLYFYWYRQILGQKVEFLVSFYNNEISEKSEIFDDQFSVERPDGSNFTLKIRSTKLEDSAMYFCASRDRVSSPLHFGNGTRLTVT.